This T cell receptor beta chain appears in the sequencing data of a study of blood T cell repertoires in COVID-19 (dated by TCRdb to 2020 to 2021). Turning to the overall study: Samples from collaborators originated in the United States, Italy and Spain and spanned both the acute and convalescent phases of COVID-19. A freely available public database, intended as a resource for researchers studying the immune response to SARS-CoV-2, is where the repertoires were released. Sample metadata almost always included a de-identified subject ID, COVID-19 status, age in years and sex. The material from the prospective study consisted of cDNA or gDNA derived from T cells, B-cell-depleted T cells, or PBMCs. Subjects who had been exposed to COVID-19, were actively infected with it, or had recovered from it provided the deeply sampled blood TCRbeta repertoires that made up the dataset. Where available, HLA class I and class II types were taken from metadata supplied by the sample provider and were not determined by assay-based typing. Samples were obtained from the ongoing ImmuneRACE study (first 160 participants) and from some 1,300 subjects provided by 6 global collaborators. Overall results and qualifications from the work: The amount of clinical and demographic metadata varied by source and participant and was provided uncurated.

Each collaborating institution followed its own protocols to collect whole blood in K2EDTA tubes. For TCRbeta analysis, collaborators shipped samples as frozen whole blood, isolated PBMCs, or DNA extracted from either of those sample types. About this clone: Its antigen is unknown. Base qualities are not provided; no much larger clone lies one nucleotide away.

TCRbeta CDR3 regions were amplified from genomic DNA using the immunoSEQ Assay, a bias-controlled multiplex PCR. The original methods were these. The number of nucleated cells in each sample was estimated from the amplification of reference gene primers within the assay. Sequence reads were collapsed and filtered to measure the absolute abundance of every unique TCRbeta CDR3 rearrangement. For each sample, productive Simpson clonality was calculated by taking the square root of Simpson's diversity index across productive rearrangements. In TCRdb, the immuneACCESS table is reduced to in-frame sequences with V and J assigned. These tables do not hold every clone; where another copy was compared, an unresolved V gene accounts for under half, and the others remain unexplained. V and J calls and clone size follow that table, whereas D and trimming were derived from the DNA. The sample includes roughly 250,000 clones, with less than 85% observed a single time. Approximately 5% of the sample comes from the top ten.

Between the V and J ends, shortened by 0 bases and 2 bases respectively, the junction contains 16 bases. Its CDR3 holds 17 amino acids, cysteine through phenylalanine. The sequence is cut down to CDR3 DNA, 51 bases in frame from base 1. The germline V gene yields SGHRS for CDR1 and YFSETQ for CDR2. Sample: peripheral blood. This sequence uses TRBV5-1 and TRBJ2-3; the D gene is perhaps TRBD2, on 5 matching bases. This clonotype was sampled from an elderly woman with active or convalescent COVID-19. The bases are TGCGCCAGCAGCTTGGCGACTTTCCGGGAATACACAGATACGCAGTATTTT. This is translated as CASSLATFREYTDTQYF.